These 26 T cell receptor beta chains came from one sample sequenced in a study of shared clonotypes between healthy human individuals. Measured with immunoSEQ multiplex PCR; TCRdb has only the in-frame clones, and not every one. This table has about 490,000 clones, 65% to 85% appearing once. The sample comprised PBMCs. These receptors were collected from a woman aged 40 to 55 in good health. Some clones in this sample may be carry-over from other donors' samples.

This CDR3 is CASRRQPQETQYF. CDR3 in DNA: TGTGCCAGCAGAAGACAGCCCCAAGAGACCCAGTACTTC. The gene calls are TRBV2 and TRBJ2-5, with D possibly TRBD1 on 5 matching bases. Germline-derived CDR1 and CDR2 are SNHLY and FYNNEI. This CDR3 region has 13 residues. The ends were cut back, 6 bases at V and 1 base at J, with 9 bases in the middle. Together with reference TRBV2 and TRBJ2-5, the CDR3 gives the full variable domain: EPEVTQTPSHQVTQMGQEVILRCVPISNHLYFYWYRQILGQKVEFLVSFYNNEISEKSEIFDDQFSVERPDGSNFTLKIRSTKLEDSAMYFCASRRQPQETQYFGPGTRLLVL.

This clone was picked up one time. The V and J genes are TRBV30 and TRBJ2-7; 10 bases map to TRBD1. J gave up 4 bases and V 4 bases, and 10 bases lay outside the gene matches. The CDR3 length is 15 residues. The V gene's germline CDR1 is GTSNPN and CDR2 SVGIG (reference sequence). CDR3 sequence: CAWTIPGQGIYEQYF. In DNA form, the CDR3 reads TGTGCCTGGACAATTCCGGGACAGGGGATTTACGAGCAGTACTTC.

Points on this clone: Since a far larger clone is one base different, this is likely a read error. The chain combines TRBV5-1 with TRBJ1-4; 9 bases line up with TRBD1. Germline lookup yields CDR1 SGHRS and CDR2 YFSETQ. This CDR3 contains 15 residues. With 4 bases clipped from V and 6 bases from J, the junction kept 7 bases outside the gene matches. Here the CDR3 reads CASSSNRGRDEKLFF. CDR3 coding DNA: TGCGCCAGCAGCAGTAACAGGGGGCGGGATGAAAAACTGTTTTTT.

A few counts support this clone. The chain uses TRBV27 and TRBJ1-1, with D hard to call. The CDR3 runs 17 residues. Germline-derived CDR1 and CDR2 are MNHEY and SMNVEV (reference sequence). The V end lost 6 bases, the J end lost 10 bases, and 30 bases lay between the germline ends. CDR3 region: CASSSFVRSRREVGAFF. For the CDR3, the DNA is TGTGCCAGCAGCTCTTTCGTTCGGAGTCGCCGAGAAGTTGGAGCTTTCTTT.

The gene calls are TRBV7-2 and TRBJ1-1; D is unresolved. Germline loops: CDR1 SGHTA, CDR2 FQGNSA. The CDR3 consists of 16 residues. V was pared by 1 base and J by 5 bases, with 17 bases between. CDR3 DNA: TGTGCCAGCAGCTTAGTCCCCTTCCCCACCGGGACTGAAGCTTTCTTT. Its protein is CASSLVPFPTGTEAFF.

This chain links TRBV5-1 with TRBJ2-1; D possibly uses TRBD1 or TRBD2 (6 bases each). Between the trimmed V and J ends, which lost 1 base and 4 bases, there was a span of 12 bases. The length of the CDR3 is 15 residues. CDR1 and CDR2 from the germline V gene are SGHRS and YFSETQ. In DNA, the CDR3 is TGCGCCAGCAGCTTGCGTACAGGGAGGTACAATGAGCAGTTCTTC. This gives the protein CASSLRTGRYNEQFF. Based on the CDR3 plus reference TRBV5-1 and TRBJ2-1, the full variable domain is KAGVTQTPRYLIKTRGQQVTLSCSPISGHRSVSWYQQTPGQGLQFLFEYFSETQRNKGNFPGRFSGRQFSNSRSEMNVSTLELGDSALYLCASSLRTGRYNEQFFGPGTRLTVL.

This clone has just a few counts. This chain links TRBV5-1 with TRBJ2-6, with D uncertain. V dropped 4 bases and J dropped 1 base, with 9 bases sitting between them. The length of the CDR3 is 15 residues. CDR1 and CDR2 (germline): SGHRS, YFSETQ. The CDR3 is CASSPDTSGANVLTF. The CDR3 DNA is TGCGCCAGCAGCCCTGACACGTCTGGGGCCAACGTCCTGACTTTC.

Note on this clone: The likely explanation is a read error, given a far larger clone one base away. This chain joins TRBV28 and TRBJ1-5; D is uncertain. The CDR3 contains 16 residues. CDR1 and CDR2 (germline): MDHEN, SYDVKM. Here the CDR3 DNA reads TGTACCAGCAGCGAAGGGCTCAGTAAACCCGATCAGCCCCAGCATTTT. It specifies CTSSEGLSKPDQPQHF.

The chain has TRBV10-2 and TRBJ2-6; possibly TRBD1 for D (6 bases). Germline CDR1 reads WSHSY; CDR2 reads SAAADI. There are 17 residues in the CDR3. V gave up 3 bases and J gave up 3 bases, with 15 bases separating them. The CDR3 sequence: CASSEATTGFGANVLTF. The CDR3 region has the DNA TGCGCCAGCAGTGAAGCTACGACAGGTTTTGGGGCCAACGTCCTGACTTTC.

The V call is TRBV4-3, the J call TRBJ2-5; D remains ambiguous. Germline V CDR1 and CDR2: LGHNA, YSLEER. Trimming removed 0 bases at V and 5 bases at J, with 7 bases between. The CDR3 consists of 13 residues. The CDR3 DNA reads as TGCGCCAGCAGCCAAGATATGGGGGAGACCCAGTACTTC. This codes for CASSQDMGETQYF.

About this clone itself: This probably arose from a read error, given a far larger clone one base away. Other DNA sequences in the same sample also yield this CDR3. This sequence joins TRBV10-1 and TRBJ2-7; the match to TRBD2 covers 10 bases. Germline CDR1 and CDR2: WNHNN and SYGVQD (reference sequence). V was pared by 6 bases and J by 4 bases, with 3 bases of the junction left unmatched. The CDR3 runs to 13 residues. CDR3 in amino acids: CASRPSGSYEQYF. The CDR3 nucleotides are TGCGCCAGCAGGCCTAGCGGGAGTTACGAGCAGTACTTC.

In the case of this clone: The DNA is left out, because the CDR3 cannot be placed on it with certainty; the CDR3 is given as TCRdb lists it. The V and J genes are TRBV18 and TRBJ2-4; the table names TRBD1, a call not compared with the DNA. Including both end residues, the CDR3 is 17 amino acids long. The V gene's germline CDR1 is KGHSH and CDR2 LQKENI. CDR3 residues: CASSPYILGQGSNIQYF.

Points on this clone: It differs at one base from a far larger clone, so likely a read error. In the same sample, other DNA sequences code for this CDR3. The V and J genes are TRBV30 and TRBJ1-4; D is uncertain. In germline, CDR1 is GTSNPN, CDR2 SVGIG (reference sequence). Trimming pared 4 bases from V and 4 bases from J, leaving 13 bases between. The CDR3 totals 14 residues. The CDR3 region is CAWNPGLGNEKLFF. The DNA of the CDR3 is TGTGCCTGGAATCCGGGGTTGGGTAATGAAAAACTGTTTTTT.

In regard to this clone: One end of the junction fails to match germline, which may point to a read error. J is TRBJ2-1 and V is TRBV7-7, with 10 bases matching TRBD2. The CDR3 contains 14 residues. Germline assignment: CDR1 SSHAT and CDR2 FNYEAQ (reference sequence). The CDR3 DNA reads TGTGCCAGCAGCCTAGCGGGAGATCTCAATGAGCAGTTCTTC. It translates to CASSLAGDLNEQFF.

The rearrangement links TRBV2 to TRBJ1-2; D remains unclear. The CDR3 is 17 amino acids. Germline-derived CDR1 and CDR2 are SNHLY and FYNNEI. V dropped 6 bases and J dropped 7 bases, with 27 bases sitting between them. This CDR3 reads CASRGLTPGLLGAGYTF. For the CDR3, the DNA is TGTGCCAGCAGAGGATTAACTCCGGGCCTCCTAGGAGCTGGCTACACCTTC.

The V and J genes are TRBV28 and TRBJ2-2; TRBD1 might be the D (7 bases). Per the germline V gene, CDR1 is MDHEN and CDR2 is SYDVKM. The CDR3 contains 12 residues. V lost 10 bases and J lost 4, with 10 bases in between. CDR3 amino acids: CANQGGTGELFF. The CDR3 DNA follows: TGTGCCAACCAGGGGGGCACCGGGGAGCTGTTTTTT.

Remarks on this clone: With a far larger clone one base away, a read error is the likely cause. The chain joins TRBV5-6 to TRBJ1-2, with D maybe TRBD1 (6 bases). Per germline, CDR1 SGHDT and CDR2 YYEEEE. This CDR3 region has 14 residues. The CDR3 reads CASSLDGGFYGDTF. The CDR3 DNA is TGTGCCAGCAGCTTGGATGGGGGCTTCTATGGCGACACCTTC.

This clone was recorded at least ten times. V gene TRBV11-1 combines with J gene TRBJ1-2, with 10 positions matching TRBD1. J gave up 2 bases and V 5 bases, and 8 bases lay outside the gene matches. There are 16 residues in the CDR3. The germline gives CDR1 SGHAT, CDR2 FQDESV (reference sequence). The DNA for the CDR3 is TGTGCCAGCAGCCCGGGACAGGGGCATATAAACTATGGCTACACCTTC. It translates to CASSPGQGHINYGYTF.

As concerns this clone: A far larger clone is a single base away, which makes a read error likely. Other DNA sequences in this specimen translate into the identical CDR3. V usage is TRBV6-1 and J usage is TRBJ1-3, with D possibly TRBD1 on 6 matching bases. In germline, CDR1 is MNHNS, CDR2 SASEGT. The CDR3 is 13 amino acids. CDR3 amino acids: CASTGDTGNTIYF. The DNA of the CDR3 is TGTGCTAGCACGGGGGACACAGGAAACACCATATATTTT.

The V gene is TRBV29-1, the J gene TRBJ1-4; perhaps TRBD1 as D (5 bases). Germline V gene sequence: CDR1 SQVTM, CDR2 ANQGSEA. The germline V and J ends were trimmed by 4 bases and 7 bases, with 13 bases remaining between them. This CDR3 has 13 amino acids. For the CDR3, the DNA is TGCAGCGTTGCGTGGCAGGGCGGTGAAAAACTGTTTTTT. It translates to CSVAWQGGEKLFF.

The CDR3 nucleotides are TGTGCCAGCAGCCGCAGGGAGTATGAGCAGTTCTTC. It yields the protein CASSRREYEQFF. The chain combines TRBV11-3 with TRBJ2-1, with D perhaps assigned TRBD1 or TRBD2 (5 bases each). The ends were cut back, 5 bases at V and 8 bases at J, with 10 bases in the middle. Germline-derived CDR1 and CDR2 are SGHNT and YENEEA. The CDR3 covers 12 residues.

This chain uses TRBV5-1 with TRBJ2-5; TRBD1 is a possible D gene (6 bases). CDR3 length: 14 amino acids. Germline CDR1 reads SGHRS; CDR2 reads YFSETQ. V was trimmed by 3 bases and J by 5 bases, leaving 14 bases between them. The CDR3 DNA reads TGCGCCAGCAGCTCACCGGACAGAACGGAGACCCAGTACTTC. Amino acids: CASSSPDRTETQYF.

This clone appeared once. A read error is the likely source, as a far larger clone sits one nucleotide away. This sample includes further DNA sequences coding for the same CDR3. Here the CDR3 reads CASSEWDRGSPEAFF. The CDR3, as DNA: TGTGCCAGCAGTGAATGGGACAGGGGTTCTCCTGAAGCTTTCTTT. V is TRBV2 and J is TRBJ1-1; 10 bases agree with TRBD1. There are 15 residues in the CDR3. V dropped 2 bases and J dropped 6; count of bases not matched to a gene: 6. The germline V gene has CDR1 SNHLY and CDR2 FYNNEI.

As to this clone: This may be a read error, as it is one base from a much larger clone. This chain links TRBV7-8 with TRBJ2-7, with 10 bases matching TRBD2. The germline gives CDR1 SGHVS, CDR2 FQNEAQ. CDR3 length: 15 amino acids. V was clipped by 8 bases and J by 6 bases; unmatched bases: 13. The CDR3 loop is CASGQGGTSDFEQYF. The CDR3 region has the DNA TGTGCCAGCGGCCAGGGGGGGACTAGCGACTTCGAGCAGTACTTC.

V is TRBV2 and J is TRBJ1-5, with no clear D. The CDR3 length is 13 residues. V lost 7 bases and J lost 2, with 9 bases in between. Germline V CDR1 and CDR2: SNHLY, FYNNEI. The CDR3: CASTEYGNQPQHF. In DNA form, the CDR3 reads TGTGCCAGCACCGAATATGGCAATCAGCCCCAGCATTTT.

This chain joins TRBV4-1 and TRBJ2-5, with D hard to call. Trimming shortened V by 3 bases and J by 4 bases, and 18 bases separated the two germline ends. The CDR3 is made up of 16 amino acids. CDR1 is MGHRA, CDR2 YSYEKL, per germline. The CDR3 nucleotides are TGCGCCAGCAGCCAGTGGGTCTCCTCCGGGCGAGAGACCCAGTACTTC. It encodes CASSQWVSSGRETQYF.